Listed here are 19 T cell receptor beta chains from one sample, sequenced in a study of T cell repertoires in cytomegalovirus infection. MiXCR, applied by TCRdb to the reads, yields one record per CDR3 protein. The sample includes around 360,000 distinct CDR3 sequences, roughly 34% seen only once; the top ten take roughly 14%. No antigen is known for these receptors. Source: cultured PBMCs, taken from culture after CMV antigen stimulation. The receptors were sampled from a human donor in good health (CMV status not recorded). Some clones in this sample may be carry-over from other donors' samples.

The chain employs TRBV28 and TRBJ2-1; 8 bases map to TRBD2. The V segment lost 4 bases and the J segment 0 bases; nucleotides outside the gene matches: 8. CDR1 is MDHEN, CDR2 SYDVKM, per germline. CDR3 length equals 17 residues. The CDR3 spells CASSSPAAGGSYNEQFF. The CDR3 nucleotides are TGTGCCAGCAGTTCACCTGCCGCGGGGGGCTCCTACAATGAGCAGTTCTTC.

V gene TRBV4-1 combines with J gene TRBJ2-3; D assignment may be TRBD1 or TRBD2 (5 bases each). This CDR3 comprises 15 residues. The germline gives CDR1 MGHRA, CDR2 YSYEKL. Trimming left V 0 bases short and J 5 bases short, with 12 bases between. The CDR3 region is CASSQDQGPRDTQYF. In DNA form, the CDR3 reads TGCGCCAGCAGCCAAGACCAGGGACCGAGAGATACGCAGTATTTT.

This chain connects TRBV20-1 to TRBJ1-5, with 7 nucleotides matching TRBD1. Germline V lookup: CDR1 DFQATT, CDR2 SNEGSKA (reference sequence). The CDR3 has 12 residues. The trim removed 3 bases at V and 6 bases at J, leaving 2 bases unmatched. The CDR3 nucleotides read TGCAGTGCTAGGACAGGGAGTCAGCCCCAGCATTTT. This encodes CSARTGSQPQHF.

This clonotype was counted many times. CDR3 residues: CARTDSYGYTF. The CDR3 coding sequence is TGTGCCAGAACCGACAGCTATGGCTACACCTTC. The gene calls are TRBV7-2 and TRBJ1-2; TRBD1 might be the D (5 bases). Germline V gene data show CDR1 as SGHTA and CDR2 as FQGNSA. The V gene lost 9 bases and the J gene lost 4 bases, with 9 bases spanning the gap. The CDR3 loop spans 11 amino acids.

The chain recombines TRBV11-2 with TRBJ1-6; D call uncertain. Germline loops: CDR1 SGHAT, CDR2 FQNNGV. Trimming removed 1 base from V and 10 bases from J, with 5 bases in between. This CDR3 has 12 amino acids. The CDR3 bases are TGTGCCAGCAGCTTAGTAACCTCACCCCTCCACTTT. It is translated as CASSLVTSPLHF.

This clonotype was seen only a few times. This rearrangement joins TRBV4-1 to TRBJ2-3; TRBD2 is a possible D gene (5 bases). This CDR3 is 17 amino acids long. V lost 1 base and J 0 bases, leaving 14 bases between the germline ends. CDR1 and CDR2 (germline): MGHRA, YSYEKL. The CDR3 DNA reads TGCGCCAGCAGCCAAGTAGCGAGTTTAGCAAGCACAGATACGCAGTATTTT. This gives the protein CASSQVASLASTDTQYF.

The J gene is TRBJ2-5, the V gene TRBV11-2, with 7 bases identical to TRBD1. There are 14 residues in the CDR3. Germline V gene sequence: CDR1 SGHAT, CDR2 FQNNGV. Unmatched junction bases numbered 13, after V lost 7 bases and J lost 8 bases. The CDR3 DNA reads TGTGCCAGCACCCCGGGACAGTCTTTTGAAACCCAGTACTTC. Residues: CASTPGQSFETQYF.

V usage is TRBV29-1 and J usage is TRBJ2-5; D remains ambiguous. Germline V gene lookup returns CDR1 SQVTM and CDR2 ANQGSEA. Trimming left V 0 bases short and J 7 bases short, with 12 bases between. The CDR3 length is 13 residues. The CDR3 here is CSVEDRNKGTQYF. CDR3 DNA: TGCAGCGTTGAAGATCGTAACAAGGGGACCCAGTACTTC. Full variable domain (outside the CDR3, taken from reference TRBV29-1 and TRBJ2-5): SAVISQKPSRDICQRGTSLTIQCQVDSQVTMMFWYRQQPGQSLTLIATANQGSEATYESGFVIDKFPISRPNLTFSTLTVSNMSPEDSSIYLCSVEDRNKGTQYFGPGTRLLVL.

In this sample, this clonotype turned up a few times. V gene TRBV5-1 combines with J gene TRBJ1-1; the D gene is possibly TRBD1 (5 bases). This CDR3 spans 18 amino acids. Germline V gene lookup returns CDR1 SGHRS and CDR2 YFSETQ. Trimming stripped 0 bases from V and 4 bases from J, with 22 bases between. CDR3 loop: CASSLVSTRGIWGTEAFF. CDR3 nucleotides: TGCGCCAGCAGCTTGGTATCCACTCGGGGCATCTGGGGCACTGAAGCTTTCTTT.

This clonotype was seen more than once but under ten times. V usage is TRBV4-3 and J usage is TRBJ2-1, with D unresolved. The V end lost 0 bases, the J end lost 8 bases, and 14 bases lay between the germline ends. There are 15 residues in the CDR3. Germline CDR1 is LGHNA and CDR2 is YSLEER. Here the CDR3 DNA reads TGCGCCAGCAGCCAAGATCCGGGCGAATTCGATGAGCAGTTCTTC. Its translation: CASSQDPGEFDEQFF.

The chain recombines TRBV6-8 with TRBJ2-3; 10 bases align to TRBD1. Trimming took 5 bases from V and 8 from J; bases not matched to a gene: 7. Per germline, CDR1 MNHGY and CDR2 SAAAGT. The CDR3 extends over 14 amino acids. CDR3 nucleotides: TGTGCCAGCAGTAGCGGACAGGGGGTTAGTACGCAGTATTTT. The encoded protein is CASSSGQGVSTQYF.

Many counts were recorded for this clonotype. The CDR3 nucleotides are TGTGCCAGCAGTAACCACCACAGGGTAGCACAGCCCCAGCATTTT. It yields the protein CASSNHHRVAQPQHF. The rearrangement joins TRBV6-6 to TRBJ1-5; a possible D gene is TRBD1 (6 bases). The germline V and J ends were trimmed by 5 bases and 7 bases, with 18 bases remaining between them. The CDR3 contains 15 residues. The germline CDR1 and CDR2 sequences are MNHNY and SVGAGI (reference sequence).

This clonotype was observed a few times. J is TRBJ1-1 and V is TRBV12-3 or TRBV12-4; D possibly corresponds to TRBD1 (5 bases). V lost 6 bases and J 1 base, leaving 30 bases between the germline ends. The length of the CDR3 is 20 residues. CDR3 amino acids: CASSQIQLGTLTRANTEAFF. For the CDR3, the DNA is TGTGCCAGCAGCCAAATTCAACTCGGGACTCTGACCCGGGCGAACACTGAAGCTTTCTTT.

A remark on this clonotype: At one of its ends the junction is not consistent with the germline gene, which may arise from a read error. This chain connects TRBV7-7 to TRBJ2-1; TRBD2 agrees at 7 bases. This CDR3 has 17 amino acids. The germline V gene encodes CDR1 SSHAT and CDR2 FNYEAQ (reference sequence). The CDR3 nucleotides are TGTGCTAGCAGCTCCCTTAGCGGGTCCTTACTGGACAATGAGCAGTTCTTC. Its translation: CASSSLSGSLLDNEQFF.

The CDR3 region is CASSRGVNEKLFF. The DNA for the CDR3 is TGTGCCAGCAGTAGGGGGGTTAATGAAAAACTGTTTTTT. J is TRBJ1-4 and V is TRBV27; D possibly corresponds to TRBD1 (6 bases). There are 13 residues in the CDR3. The germline V gene encodes CDR1 MNHEY and CDR2 SMNVEV (reference sequence). Trimming pared 5 bases from V and 4 bases from J, leaving 8 bases between.

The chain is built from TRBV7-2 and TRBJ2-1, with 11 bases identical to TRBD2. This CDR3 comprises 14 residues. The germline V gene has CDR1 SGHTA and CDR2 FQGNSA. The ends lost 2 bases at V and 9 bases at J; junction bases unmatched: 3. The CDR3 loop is CASSLTSGRAEQFF. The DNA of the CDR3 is TGTGCCAGCAGCTTAACTAGCGGGAGAGCTGAGCAGTTCTTC. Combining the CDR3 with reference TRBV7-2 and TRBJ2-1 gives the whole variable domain GAGVSQSPSNKVTEKGKDVELRCDPISGHTALYWYRQSLGQGLEFLIYFQGNSAPDKSGLPSDRFSAERTGGSVSTLTIQRTQQEDSAVYLCASSLTSGRAEQFFGPGTRLTVL.

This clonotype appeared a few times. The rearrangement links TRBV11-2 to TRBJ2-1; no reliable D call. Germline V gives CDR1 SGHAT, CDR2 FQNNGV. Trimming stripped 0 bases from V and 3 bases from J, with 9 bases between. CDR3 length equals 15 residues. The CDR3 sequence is CASSLEARSYNEQFF. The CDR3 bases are TGTGCCAGCAGCTTAGAGGCGCGGAGCTACAATGAGCAGTTCTTC. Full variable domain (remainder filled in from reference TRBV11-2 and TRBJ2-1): EAGVAQSPRYKIIEKRQSVAFWCNPISGHATLYWYQQILGQGPKLLIQFQNNGVVDDSQLPKDRFSAERLKGVDSTLKIQPAKLEDSAVYLCASSLEARSYNEQFFGPGTRLTVL.

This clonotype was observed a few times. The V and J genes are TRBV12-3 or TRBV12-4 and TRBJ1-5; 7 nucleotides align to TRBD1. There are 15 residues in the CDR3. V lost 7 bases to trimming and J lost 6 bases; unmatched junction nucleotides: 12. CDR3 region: CASTSQGQTGQPQHF. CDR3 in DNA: TGTGCCAGCACCTCACAGGGACAGACGGGTCAGCCCCAGCATTTT.

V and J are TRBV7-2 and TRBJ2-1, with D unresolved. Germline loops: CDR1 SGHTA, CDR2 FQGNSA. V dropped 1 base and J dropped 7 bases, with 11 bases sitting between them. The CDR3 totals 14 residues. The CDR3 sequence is CASSLEAGINEQFF. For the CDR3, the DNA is TGTGCCAGCAGCTTAGAGGCAGGTATTAATGAGCAGTTCTTC. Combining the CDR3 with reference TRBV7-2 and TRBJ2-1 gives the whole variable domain GAGVSQSPSNKVTEKGKDVELRCDPISGHTALYWYRQSLGQGLEFLIYFQGNSAPDKSGLPSDRFSAERTGGSVSTLTIQRTQQEDSAVYLCASSLEAGINEQFFGPGTRLTVL.